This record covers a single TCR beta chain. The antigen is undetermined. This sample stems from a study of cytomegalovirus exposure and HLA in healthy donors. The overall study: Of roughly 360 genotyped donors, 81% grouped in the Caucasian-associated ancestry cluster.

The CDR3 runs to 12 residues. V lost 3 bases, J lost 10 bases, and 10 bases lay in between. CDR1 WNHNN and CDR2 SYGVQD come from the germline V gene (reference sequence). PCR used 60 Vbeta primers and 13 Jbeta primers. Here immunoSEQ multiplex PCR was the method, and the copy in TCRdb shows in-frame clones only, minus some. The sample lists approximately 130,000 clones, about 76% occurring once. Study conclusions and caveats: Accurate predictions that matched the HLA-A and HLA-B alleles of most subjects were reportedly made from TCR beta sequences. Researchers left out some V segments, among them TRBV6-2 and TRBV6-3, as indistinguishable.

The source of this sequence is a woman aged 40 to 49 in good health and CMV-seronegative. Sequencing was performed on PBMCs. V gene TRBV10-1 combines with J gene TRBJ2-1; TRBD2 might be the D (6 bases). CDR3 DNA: TGCGCCAGCAGTGAAGTTGGAGGGGAGCAGTTCTTC. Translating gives CASSEVGGEQFF.